Given below is one TCR beta chain in context. Its antigen is not known. V was shortened by 0 bases and J by 8 bases, with 14 bases between the two germline ends. The length of the CDR3 is 15 residues. Germline loops: CDR1 SGHRS, CDR2 YFSETQ. This sample is drawn from a study of response to subunit inactivated influenza vaccine. Study-wide findings and caveats: Each seasonal flu vaccination may recruit only limited new T cells, authors suggested.

Via MiXCR, TCRdb re-called the RT-PCR reads, giving one row per CDR3 protein. The sample holds about 480,000 distinct CDR3 sequences, under 15% seen once. V and J are TRBV5-1 and TRBJ2-2; D remains ambiguous. The material was PBMCs from blood, obtained 35 to 45 days after vaccination. The receptor's source is a man aged 45-65 years who received an inactivated influenza vaccine. DNA for the CDR3: TGCGCCAGCAGCTTGGACAGTGGCGTAGGGGGGGAGCTGTTTTTT. This translates into CASSLDSGVGGELFF. Full variable domain (remainder filled in from reference TRBV5-1 and TRBJ2-2): KAGVTQTPRYLIKTRGQQVTLSCSPISGHRSVSWYQQTPGQGLQFLFEYFSETQRNKGNFPGRFSGRQFSNSRSEMNVSTLELGDSALYLCASSLDSGVGGELFFGEGSRLTVL.